The rows below give T cell receptor beta chains drawn from one sample of a study of shared clonotypes between healthy human individuals. Here immunoSEQ multiplex PCR was the method, and the copy in TCRdb shows in-frame clones only, minus some. The sample yields 1.6 million or so clones, around 98.5% seen once. The material sequenced was naive CD4+ T cells sorted from blood. All receptors derive from a man aged 30 to 39 in good health. CDR3s include the opening cysteine and the closing phenylalanine or tryptophan. Each record gives: D gene, clone size, V gene, J gene, CDR3 DNA, CDR3 protein. The D gene is left open where the match is weak. The size entry is marked missing in some rows and otherwise reads once, few, many or a size class.

d_gene: -; abundance: -; v_gene: TRBV9; j_gene: TRBJ2-1; CDR3nt: TGTGCCAGCAGCGTGGAACTGATCTCCTACAATGAGCAGTTCTTC; CDR3aa: CASSVELISYNEQFF
d_gene: -; abundance: -; v_gene: TRBV5-4; j_gene: TRBJ2-2; CDR3nt: TGTGCCAGCCAAGATAAGGAGGGGCCGTCCGGGGAGCTGTTTTTT; CDR3aa: CASQDKEGPSGELFF
d_gene: -; abundance: -; v_gene: TRBV7-3; j_gene: TRBJ2-2; CDR3nt: TGTGCCAGCAGCTTGTTGGGGACACCGAACACCGGGGAGCTGTTTTTT; CDR3aa: CASSLLGTPNTGELFF
d_gene: -; abundance: -; v_gene: TRBV27; j_gene: TRBJ2-7; CDR3nt: TGTGCCAGCAGTTTCCCCTTCTACGAGCAGTACTTC; CDR3aa: CASSFPFYEQYF
d_gene: -; abundance: -; v_gene: TRBV19; j_gene: TRBJ2-7; CDR3nt: TGTGCCAGTAGTCCGACAGGTCGGAGCTCCTACGAGCAGTACTTC; CDR3aa: CASSPTGRSSYEQYF
d_gene: -; abundance: -; v_gene: TRBV21-1; j_gene: TRBJ1-1; CDR3nt: TGTGCCAGCAGCAACCGGGAGGCGGGCACTGAAGCTTTCTTT; CDR3aa: CASSNREAGTEAFF
d_gene: -; abundance: -; v_gene: TRBV6-5; j_gene: TRBJ2-2; CDR3nt: TGTGCCAGCAGCCGCTCCGGGGAGCTGTTTTTT; CDR3aa: CASSRSGELFF
d_gene: -; abundance: -; v_gene: TRBV5-1; j_gene: TRBJ2-1; CDR3nt: TGCGCCAGCAGCTTGGGGCTATCCCACAATGAGCAGTTCTTC; CDR3aa: CASSLGLSHNEQFF
d_gene: TRBD1; abundance: -; v_gene: TRBV4-1; j_gene: TRBJ2-4; CDR3nt: TGCGCCAGCAGCCAAGGACAGGGCCTGGGGGCCAAAAACATTCAGTACTTC; CDR3aa: CASSQGQGLGAKNIQYF
d_gene: -; abundance: -; v_gene: TRBV6-5; j_gene: TRBJ2-5; CDR3nt: TGTGCCAGCAGTTACCTTGGTTATAGCCAAGAGACCCAGTACTTC; CDR3aa: CASSYLGYSQETQYF
d_gene: -; abundance: once; v_gene: TRBV5-4; j_gene: TRBJ2-7; CDR3nt: TGTGCCAGCAGCTTGGAGGGGCCGGCCTACGAGCAGTACTTC; CDR3aa: CASSLEGPAYEQYF
d_gene: -; abundance: once; v_gene: TRBV4-3; j_gene: TRBJ2-7; CDR3nt: TGCGCCAGCAGCCAAGACAGGGGTGCCTACGAGCAGTACTTC; CDR3aa: CASSQDRGAYEQYF
d_gene: TRBD1; abundance: -; v_gene: TRBV18; j_gene: TRBJ1-1; CDR3nt: TGTGCCAGCTCACCCTTGGGACAGGGAACTTTCTTT; CDR3aa: CASSPLGQGTFF
d_gene: -; abundance: -; v_gene: TRBV19; j_gene: TRBJ2-4; CDR3nt: TGTGCCAGTAAGTCAATTGACACAGCCAAAAACATTCAGTACTTC; CDR3aa: CASKSIDTAKNIQYF
d_gene: TRBD1; abundance: -; v_gene: TRBV2; j_gene: TRBJ2-7; CDR3nt: TGTGCCAGCAGTGAAAAGGGACAGGGGGTAAGGTTCTTCTACGAGCAGTACTTC; CDR3aa: CASSEKGQGVRFFYEQYF
d_gene: TRBD2; abundance: once; v_gene: TRBV6-6; j_gene: TRBJ2-1; CDR3nt: TGTGCCAGCAGCGGGACTAGCGGGAGCTCCTACAATGAGCAGTTCTTC; CDR3aa: CASSGTSGSSYNEQFF
d_gene: -; abundance: once; v_gene: TRBV6-1; j_gene: TRBJ2-2; CDR3nt: TGTGCCAGCAGTGATCCAGGGTGGGAGCTGTTTTTT; CDR3aa: CASSDPGWELFF
d_gene: -; abundance: -; v_gene: TRBV19; j_gene: TRBJ1-5; CDR3nt: TGTGCCAGTAGTATAGACGGGACCCGCAATCAGCCCCAGCATTTT; CDR3aa: CASSIDGTRNQPQHF
d_gene: -; abundance: -; v_gene: TRBV28; j_gene: TRBJ1-4; CDR3nt: TGTGCCAGCAGTCCCACCCCTGAAAAACTGTTTTTT; CDR3aa: CASSPTPEKLFF
d_gene: -; abundance: -; v_gene: TRBV10-2; j_gene: TRBJ2-7; CDR3nt: TGCGCCAGCGGAGGGGGGGTGTGGGAGCAGTACTTC; CDR3aa: CASGGGVWEQYF
d_gene: -; abundance: -; v_gene: TRBV27; j_gene: TRBJ2-7; CDR3nt: TGTGCCAGCAGTTGGACGGGGGCCGTTGGGGAGCAGTACTTC; CDR3aa: CASSWTGAVGEQYF
d_gene: -; abundance: -; v_gene: TRBV4-3; j_gene: TRBJ2-7; CDR3nt: TGCGCCAGCAGCCAAGGGGACGGAGGGTACGAGCAGTACTTC; CDR3aa: CASSQGDGGYEQYF